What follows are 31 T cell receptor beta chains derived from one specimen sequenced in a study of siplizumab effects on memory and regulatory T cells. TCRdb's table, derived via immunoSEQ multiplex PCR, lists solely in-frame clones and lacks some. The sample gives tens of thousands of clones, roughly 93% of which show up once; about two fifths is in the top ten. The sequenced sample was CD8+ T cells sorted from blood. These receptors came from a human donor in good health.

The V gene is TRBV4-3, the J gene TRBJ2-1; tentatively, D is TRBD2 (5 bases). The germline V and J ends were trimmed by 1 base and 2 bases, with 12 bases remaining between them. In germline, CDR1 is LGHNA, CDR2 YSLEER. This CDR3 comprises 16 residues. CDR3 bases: TGCGCCAGCAGCCAAGGGCGGGCCAGCCCCTACAATGAGCAGTTCTTC. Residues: CASSQGRASPYNEQFF.

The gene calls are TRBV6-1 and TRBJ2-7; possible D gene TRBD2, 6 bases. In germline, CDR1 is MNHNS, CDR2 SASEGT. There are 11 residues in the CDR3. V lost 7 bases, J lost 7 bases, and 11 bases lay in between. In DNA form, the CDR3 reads TGTGCCAGCATAGGACGGGGGGAGCAGTACTTC. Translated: CASIGRGEQYF.

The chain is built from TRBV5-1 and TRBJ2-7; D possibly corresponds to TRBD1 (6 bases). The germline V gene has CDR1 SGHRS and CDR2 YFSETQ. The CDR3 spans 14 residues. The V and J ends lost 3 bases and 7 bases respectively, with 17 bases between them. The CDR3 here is CASSSGTSLWEQYF. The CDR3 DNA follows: TGCGCCAGCAGCTCCGGGACATCTCTTTGGGAGCAGTACTTC.

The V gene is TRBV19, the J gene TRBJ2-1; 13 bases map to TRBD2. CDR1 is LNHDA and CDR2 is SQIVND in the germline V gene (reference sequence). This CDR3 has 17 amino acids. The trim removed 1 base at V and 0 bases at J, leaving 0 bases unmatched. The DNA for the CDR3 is TGTGCCAGTAGTATAGGGACTAGCGGGAGCTCCTACAATGAGCAGTTCTTC. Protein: CASSIGTSGSSYNEQFF.

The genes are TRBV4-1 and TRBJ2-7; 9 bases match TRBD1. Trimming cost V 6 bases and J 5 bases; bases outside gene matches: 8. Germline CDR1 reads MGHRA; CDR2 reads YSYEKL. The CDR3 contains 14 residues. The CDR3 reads CASRPGQGSHEQYF. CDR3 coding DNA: TGCGCCAGCAGACCGGGACAGGGTTCTCACGAGCAGTACTTC.

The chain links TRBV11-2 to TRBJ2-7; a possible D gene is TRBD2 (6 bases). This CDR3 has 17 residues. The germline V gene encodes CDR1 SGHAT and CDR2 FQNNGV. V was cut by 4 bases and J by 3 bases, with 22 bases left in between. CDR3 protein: CASSSWSKAGRFYEQYF. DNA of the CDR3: TGTGCCAGCAGCTCGTGGTCAAAGGCGGGAAGATTCTACGAGCAGTACTTC.

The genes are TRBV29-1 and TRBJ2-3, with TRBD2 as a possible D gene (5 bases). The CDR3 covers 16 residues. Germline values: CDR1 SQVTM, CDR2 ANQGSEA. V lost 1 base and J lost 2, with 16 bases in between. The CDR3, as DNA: TGCAGCGTTGAAGGATCTGGCAGCGGAATCACAGATACGCAGTATTTT. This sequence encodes CSVEGSGSGITDTQYF.

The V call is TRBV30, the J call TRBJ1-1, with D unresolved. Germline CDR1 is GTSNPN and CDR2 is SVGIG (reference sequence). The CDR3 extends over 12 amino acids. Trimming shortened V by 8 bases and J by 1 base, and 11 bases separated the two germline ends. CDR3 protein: CALEAENTEAFF. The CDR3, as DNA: TGTGCCCTGGAGGCGGAGAACACTGAAGCTTTCTTT.

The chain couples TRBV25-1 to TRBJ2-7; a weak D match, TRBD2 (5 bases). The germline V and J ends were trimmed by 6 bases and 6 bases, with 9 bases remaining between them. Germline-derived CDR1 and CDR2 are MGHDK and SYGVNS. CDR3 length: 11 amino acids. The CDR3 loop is CASSEGSEQYF. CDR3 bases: TGTGCCAGCAGCGAGGGTTCCGAGCAGTACTTC.

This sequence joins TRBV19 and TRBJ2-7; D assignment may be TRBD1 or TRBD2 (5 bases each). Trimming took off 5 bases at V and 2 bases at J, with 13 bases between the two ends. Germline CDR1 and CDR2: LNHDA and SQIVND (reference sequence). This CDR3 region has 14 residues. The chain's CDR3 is CASSPRDLTYEQYF. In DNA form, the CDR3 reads TGTGCCAGTAGTCCCCGGGACCTTACCTACGAGCAGTACTTC.

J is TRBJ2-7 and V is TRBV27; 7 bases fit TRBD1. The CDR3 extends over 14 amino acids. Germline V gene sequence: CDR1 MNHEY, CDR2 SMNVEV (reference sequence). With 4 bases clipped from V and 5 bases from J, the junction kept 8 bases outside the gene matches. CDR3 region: CASSSPGQLNEQYF. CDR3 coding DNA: TGTGCCAGCAGTTCACCGGGACAGTTGAACGAGCAGTACTTC.

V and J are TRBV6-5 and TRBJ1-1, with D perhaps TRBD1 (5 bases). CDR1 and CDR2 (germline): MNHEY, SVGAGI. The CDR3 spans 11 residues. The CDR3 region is CVTGPGTGAFF. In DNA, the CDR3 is TGTGTAACCGGTCCCGGGACGGGGGCTTTCTTT.

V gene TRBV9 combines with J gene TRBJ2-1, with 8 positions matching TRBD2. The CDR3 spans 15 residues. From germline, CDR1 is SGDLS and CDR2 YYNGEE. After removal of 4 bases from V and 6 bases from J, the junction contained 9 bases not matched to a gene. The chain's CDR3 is CASSSSGSSGNEQFF. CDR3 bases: TGTGCCAGCAGCTCGAGCGGGAGTTCTGGCAATGAGCAGTTCTTC.

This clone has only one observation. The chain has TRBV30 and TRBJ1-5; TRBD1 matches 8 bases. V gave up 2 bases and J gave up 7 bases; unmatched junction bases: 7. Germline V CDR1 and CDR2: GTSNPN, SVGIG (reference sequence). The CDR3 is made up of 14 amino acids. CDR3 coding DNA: TGTGCCTGGAGTCCCGGACAGGGATCCCAGCCCCAGCATTTT. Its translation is CAWSPGQGSQPQHF.

The CDR3 protein is CASSVGTESSYEQYF. CDR3 nucleotides: TGTGCCAGCAGCGTTGGGACCGAGAGCTCCTACGAGCAGTACTTC. The chain employs TRBV9 and TRBJ2-7; D possibly uses TRBD1 or TRBD2 (5 bases each). The CDR3 has 15 amino acids. V was trimmed by 2 bases and J by 0 bases, leaving 12 bases between them. Per germline, CDR1 SGDLS and CDR2 YYNGEE.

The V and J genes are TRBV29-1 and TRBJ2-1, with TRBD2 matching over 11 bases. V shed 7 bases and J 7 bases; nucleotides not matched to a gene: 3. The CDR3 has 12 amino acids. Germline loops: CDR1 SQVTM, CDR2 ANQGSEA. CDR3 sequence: CSARTSGNEQFF. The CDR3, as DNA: TGCAGCGCGAGGACTAGCGGGAATGAGCAGTTCTTC.

The chain's CDR3 is CASSFPGLAGSYEQYF. CDR3 DNA: TGTGCCAGCAGTTTCCCGGGACTAGCGGGATCCTACGAGCAGTACTTC. This chain connects TRBV27 to TRBJ2-7, with 13 nucleotides matching TRBD2. CDR1 and CDR2 (germline): MNHEY, SMNVEV (reference sequence). The ends lost 3 bases at V and 1 base at J; junction bases unmatched: 3. The CDR3 totals 16 residues.

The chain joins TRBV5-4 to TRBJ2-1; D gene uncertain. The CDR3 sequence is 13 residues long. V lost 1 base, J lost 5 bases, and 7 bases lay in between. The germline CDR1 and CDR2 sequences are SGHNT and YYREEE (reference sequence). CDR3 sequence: CASSLIENNEQFF. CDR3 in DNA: TGTGCCAGCAGCTTGATCGAAAACAATGAGCAGTTCTTC. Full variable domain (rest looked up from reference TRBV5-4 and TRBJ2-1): ETGVTQSPTHLIKTRGQQVTLRCSSQSGHNTVSWYQQALGQGPQFIFQYYREEENGRGNFPPRFSGLQFPNYSSELNVNALELDDSALYLCASSLIENNEQFFGPGTRLTVL.

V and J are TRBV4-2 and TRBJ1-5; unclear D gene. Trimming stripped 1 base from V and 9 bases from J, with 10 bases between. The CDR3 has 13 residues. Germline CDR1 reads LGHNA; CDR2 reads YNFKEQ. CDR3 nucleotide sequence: TGTGCCAGCAGCCAAGGAGGCGAGGGGCCCCAGCATTTT. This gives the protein CASSQGGEGPQHF.

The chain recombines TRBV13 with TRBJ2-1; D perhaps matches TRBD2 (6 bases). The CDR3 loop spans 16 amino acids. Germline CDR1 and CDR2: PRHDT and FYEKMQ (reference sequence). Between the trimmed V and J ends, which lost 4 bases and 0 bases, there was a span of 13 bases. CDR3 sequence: CASSSRVGGSYNEQFF. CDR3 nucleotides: TGTGCCAGCAGCTCCCGGGTGGGAGGCTCCTACAATGAGCAGTTCTTC. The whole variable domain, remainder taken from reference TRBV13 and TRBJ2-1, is AAGVIQSPRHLIKEKRETATLKCYPIPRHDTVYWYQQGPGQDPQFLISFYEKMQSDKGSIPDRFSAQQFSDYHSELNMSSLELGDSALYFCASSSRVGGSYNEQFFGPGTRLTVL.

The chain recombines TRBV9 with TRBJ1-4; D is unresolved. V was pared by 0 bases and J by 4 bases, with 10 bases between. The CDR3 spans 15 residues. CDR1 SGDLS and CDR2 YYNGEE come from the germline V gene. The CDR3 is CASSVDGSGNEKLFF. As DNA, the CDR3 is TGTGCCAGCAGCGTAGATGGTAGTGGTAATGAAAAACTGTTTTTT. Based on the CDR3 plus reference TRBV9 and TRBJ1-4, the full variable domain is DSGVTQTPKHLITATGQRVTLRCSPRSGDLSVYWYQQSLDQGLQFLIQYYNGEERAKGNILERFSAQQFPDLHSELNLSSLELGDSALYFCASSVDGSGNEKLFFGSGTQLSVL.

CDR3 loop: CAISEAREEIEAFF. The DNA of the CDR3 is TGTGCCATCAGTGAGGCCAGGGAGGAAATTGAAGCTTTCTTT. The genes are TRBV10-3 and TRBJ1-1, with a weak D call TRBD1 (5 bases). The CDR3 is 14 amino acids. The V and J ends lost 2 bases and 7 bases respectively, with 14 bases between them. The V gene's germline CDR1 is ENHRY and CDR2 SYGVKD.

The CDR3 DNA sequence: TGTGCCAGCAGCGCGCAAAGCAGGACAGGGGGCCTGTATGGCTACACCTTC. Translated, it gives CASSAQSRTGGLYGYTF. The rearrangement uses TRBV9 and TRBJ1-2; 11 bases fit TRBD1. CDR1 and CDR2 (germline): SGDLS, YYNGEE. V dropped 3 bases and J dropped 5; count of bases not matched to a gene: 12. The CDR3 sequence is 17 residues long.

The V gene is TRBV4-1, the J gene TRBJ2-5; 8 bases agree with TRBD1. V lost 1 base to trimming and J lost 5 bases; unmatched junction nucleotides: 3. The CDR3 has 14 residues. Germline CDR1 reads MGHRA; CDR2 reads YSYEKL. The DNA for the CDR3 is TGCGCCAGCAGCCAAGGGACAGGGACGGAGACCCAGTACTTC. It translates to CASSQGTGTETQYF.

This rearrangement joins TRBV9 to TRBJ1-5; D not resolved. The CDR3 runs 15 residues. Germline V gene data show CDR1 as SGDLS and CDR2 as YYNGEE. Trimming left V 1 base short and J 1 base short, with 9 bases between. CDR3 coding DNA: TGTGCCAGCAGCGTAACGGACGGCAGCAATCAGCCCCAGCATTTT. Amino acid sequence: CASSVTDGSNQPQHF.

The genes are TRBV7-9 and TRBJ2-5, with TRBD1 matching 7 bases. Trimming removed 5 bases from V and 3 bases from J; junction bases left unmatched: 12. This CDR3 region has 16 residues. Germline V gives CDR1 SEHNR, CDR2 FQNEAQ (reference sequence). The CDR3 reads CASSPIRDSEKETQYF. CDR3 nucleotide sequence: TGTGCCAGCAGCCCTATAAGGGACAGCGAGAAAGAGACCCAGTACTTC.

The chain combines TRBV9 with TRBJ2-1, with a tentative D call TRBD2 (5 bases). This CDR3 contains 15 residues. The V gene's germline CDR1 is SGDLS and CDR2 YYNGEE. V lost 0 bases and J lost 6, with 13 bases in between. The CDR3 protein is CASSVGNGGGNEQFF. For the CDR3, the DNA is TGTGCCAGCAGCGTAGGGAACGGAGGAGGCAATGAGCAGTTCTTC.

The CDR3 sequence is CASNWDPGYEQYF. The CDR3, as DNA: TGTGCCAGCAACTGGGACCCCGGCTACGAGCAGTACTTC. The rearrangement joins TRBV6-1 to TRBJ2-7, with D perhaps TRBD1 or TRBD2 (5 bases each). The CDR3 covers 13 residues. Trimming cost V 7 bases and J 3 bases, with 13 bases left between them. Per germline, CDR1 MNHNS and CDR2 SASEGT.

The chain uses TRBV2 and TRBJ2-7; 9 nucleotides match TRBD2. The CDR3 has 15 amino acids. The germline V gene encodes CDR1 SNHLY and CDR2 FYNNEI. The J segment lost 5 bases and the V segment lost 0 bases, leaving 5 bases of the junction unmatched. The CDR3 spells CASSEAGASGDEQYF. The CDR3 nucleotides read TGTGCCAGCAGTGAAGCAGGGGCTAGCGGGGACGAGCAGTACTTC. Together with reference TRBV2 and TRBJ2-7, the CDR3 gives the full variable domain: EPEVTQTPSHQVTQMGQEVILRCVPISNHLYFYWYRQILGQKVEFLVSFYNNEISEKSEIFDDQFSVERPDGSNFTLKIRSTKLEDSAMYFCASSEAGASGDEQYFGPGTRLTVT.

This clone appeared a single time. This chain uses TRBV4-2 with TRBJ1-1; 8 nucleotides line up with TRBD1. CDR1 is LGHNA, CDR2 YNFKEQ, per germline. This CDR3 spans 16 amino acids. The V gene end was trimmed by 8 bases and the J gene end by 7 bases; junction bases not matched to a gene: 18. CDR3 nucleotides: TGTGCCAGCGGAATTGGACAGGGCAGGTTGGGGCATGAAGCTTTCTTT. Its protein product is CASGIGQGRLGHEAFF.

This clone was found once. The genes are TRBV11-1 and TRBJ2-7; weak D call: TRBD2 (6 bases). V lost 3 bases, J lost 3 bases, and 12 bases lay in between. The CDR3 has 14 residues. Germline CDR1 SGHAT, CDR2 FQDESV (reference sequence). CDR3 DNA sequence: TGTGCCAGCAGCTTGCGGGGAAACTACTACGAGCAGTACTTC. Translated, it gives CASSLRGNYYEQYF.